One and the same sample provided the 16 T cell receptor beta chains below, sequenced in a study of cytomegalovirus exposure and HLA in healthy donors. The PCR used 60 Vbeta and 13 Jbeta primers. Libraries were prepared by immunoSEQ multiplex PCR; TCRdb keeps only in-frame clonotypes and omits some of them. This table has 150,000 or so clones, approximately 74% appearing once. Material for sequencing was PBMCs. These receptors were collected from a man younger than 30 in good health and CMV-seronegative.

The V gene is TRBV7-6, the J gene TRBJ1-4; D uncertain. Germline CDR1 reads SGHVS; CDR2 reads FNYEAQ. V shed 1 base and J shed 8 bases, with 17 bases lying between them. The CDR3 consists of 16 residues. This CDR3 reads CASSLGGGRVLEKLFF. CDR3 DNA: TGTGCCAGCAGCTTAGGAGGCGGCCGGGTTTTAGAAAAACTGTTTTTT.

CDR3 coding DNA: TGTGCCAGCAGCTACTCAAGTAGCAGGGGGCATCTTAATGGCTACACCTTC. Translating gives CASSYSSSRGHLNGYTF. The gene calls are TRBV7-9 and TRBJ1-2, with TRBD1 matching 8 bases. Looked up from germline, CDR1 is SEHNR and CDR2 is FQNEAQ (reference sequence). Trimming at V came to 4 bases and at J to 6 bases, leaving 16 bases not matched to a gene. This CDR3 contains 17 residues. Combining the CDR3 with reference TRBV7-9 and TRBJ1-2 gives the whole variable domain DTGVSQNPRHKITKRGQNVTFRCDPISEHNRLYWYRQTLGQGPEFLTYFQNEAQLEKSRLLSDRFSAERPKGSFSTLEIQRTEQGDSAMYLCASSYSSSRGHLNGYTFGSGTRLTVV.

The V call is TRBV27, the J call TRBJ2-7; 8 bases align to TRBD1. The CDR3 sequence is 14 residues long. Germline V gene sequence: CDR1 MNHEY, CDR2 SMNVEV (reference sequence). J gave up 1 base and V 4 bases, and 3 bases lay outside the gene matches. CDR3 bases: TGTGCCAGCAGTTGGGACAGGTTGTCCTACGAGCAGTACTTC. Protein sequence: CASSWDRLSYEQYF.

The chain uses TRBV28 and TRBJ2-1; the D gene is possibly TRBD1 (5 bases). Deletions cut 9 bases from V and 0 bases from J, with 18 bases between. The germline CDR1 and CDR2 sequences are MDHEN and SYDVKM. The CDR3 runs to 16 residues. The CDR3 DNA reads TGTGCCAGTGTCCTCAGGGTCTTGAGCTCCTACAATGAGCAGTTCTTC. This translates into CASVLRVLSSYNEQFF.

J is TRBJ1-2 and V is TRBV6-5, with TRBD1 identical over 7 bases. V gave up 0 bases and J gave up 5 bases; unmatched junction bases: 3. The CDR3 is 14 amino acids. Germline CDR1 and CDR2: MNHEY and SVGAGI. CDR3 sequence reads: CASSYSAGGYGYTF. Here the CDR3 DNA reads TGTGCCAGCAGTTACTCCGCAGGGGGGTATGGCTACACCTTC.

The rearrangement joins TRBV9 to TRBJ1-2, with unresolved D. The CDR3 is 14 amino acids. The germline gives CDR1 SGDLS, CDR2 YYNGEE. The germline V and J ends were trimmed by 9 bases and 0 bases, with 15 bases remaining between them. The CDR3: CATSVLQANYGYTF. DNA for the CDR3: TGTGCCACCTCAGTTCTGCAAGCTAACTATGGCTACACCTTC. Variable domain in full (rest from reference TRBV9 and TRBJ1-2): DSGVTQTPKHLITATGQRVTLRCSPRSGDLSVYWYQQSLDQGLQFLIQYYNGEERAKGNILERFSAQQFPDLHSELNLSSLELGDSALYFCATSVLQANYGYTFGSGTRLTVV.

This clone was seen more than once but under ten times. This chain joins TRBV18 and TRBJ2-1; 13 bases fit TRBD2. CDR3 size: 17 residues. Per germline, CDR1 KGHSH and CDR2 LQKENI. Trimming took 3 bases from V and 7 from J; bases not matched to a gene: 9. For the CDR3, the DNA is TGTGCCAGCTCACCCTATCGGACTAGCGGGGGACCTAATGAGCAGTTCTTC. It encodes CASSPYRTSGGPNEQFF.

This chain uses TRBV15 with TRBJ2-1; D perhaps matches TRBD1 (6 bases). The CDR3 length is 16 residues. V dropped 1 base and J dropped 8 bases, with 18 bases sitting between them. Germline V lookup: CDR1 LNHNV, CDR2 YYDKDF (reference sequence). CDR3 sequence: CATSRGDTQGVDEQFF. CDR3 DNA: TGTGCCACCAGCAGAGGGGACACACAGGGTGTCGATGAGCAGTTCTTC.

In nucleotides, the CDR3 is TGTGCCAGTAGTCTAATACAGGGGAGAGGGAATGAGCAGTTCTTC. Its protein is CASSLIQGRGNEQFF. V is TRBV19 and J is TRBJ2-1, with 7 bases fitting TRBD1. The germline gives CDR1 LNHDA, CDR2 SQIVND (reference sequence). The CDR3 consists of 15 residues. After removal of 5 bases from V and 7 bases from J, the junction contained 11 bases not matched to a gene.

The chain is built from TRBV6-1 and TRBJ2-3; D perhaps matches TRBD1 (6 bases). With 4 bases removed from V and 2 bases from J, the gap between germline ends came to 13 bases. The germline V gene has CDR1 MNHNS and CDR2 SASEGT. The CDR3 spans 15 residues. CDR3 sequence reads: CASSGSRDTTDTQYF. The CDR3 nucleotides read TGTGCCAGCAGTGGATCCCGGGACACCACAGATACGCAGTATTTT.

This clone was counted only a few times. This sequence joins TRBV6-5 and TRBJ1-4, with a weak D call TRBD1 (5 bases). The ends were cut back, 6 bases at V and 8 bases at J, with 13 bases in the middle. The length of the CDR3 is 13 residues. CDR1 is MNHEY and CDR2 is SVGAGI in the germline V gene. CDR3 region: CASRPGQGEKLFF. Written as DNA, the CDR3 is TGTGCCAGCAGGCCCGGGCAGGGAGAAAAACTGTTTTTT.

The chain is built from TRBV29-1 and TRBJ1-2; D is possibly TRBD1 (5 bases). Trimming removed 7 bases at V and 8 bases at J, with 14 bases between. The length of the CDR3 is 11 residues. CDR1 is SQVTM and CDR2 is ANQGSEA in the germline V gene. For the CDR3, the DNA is TGCAGCGGCGGGACTGTGGAAGGCTACACCTTC. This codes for CSGGTVEGYTF.

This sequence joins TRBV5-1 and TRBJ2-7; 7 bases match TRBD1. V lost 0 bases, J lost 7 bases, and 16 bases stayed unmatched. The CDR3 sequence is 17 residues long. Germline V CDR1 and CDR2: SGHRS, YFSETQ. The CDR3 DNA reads TGCGCCAGCAGCTTGGCGGTGACAGGGAATCCATTTAGGGAGCAGTACTTC. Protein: CASSLAVTGNPFREQYF.

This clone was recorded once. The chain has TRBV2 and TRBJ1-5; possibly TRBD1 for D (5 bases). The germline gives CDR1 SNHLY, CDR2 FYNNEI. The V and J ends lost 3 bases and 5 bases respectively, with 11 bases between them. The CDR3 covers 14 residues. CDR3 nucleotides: TGTGCCAGCAGTGAGCAAGGAGGGGATCAGCCCCAGCATTTT. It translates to CASSEQGGDQPQHF.

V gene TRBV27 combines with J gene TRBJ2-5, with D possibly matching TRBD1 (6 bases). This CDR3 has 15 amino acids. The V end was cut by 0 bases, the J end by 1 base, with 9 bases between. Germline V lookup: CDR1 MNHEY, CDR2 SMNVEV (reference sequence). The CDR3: CASSLSDRTQETQYF. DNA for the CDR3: TGTGCCAGCAGTTTATCAGACAGGACCCAAGAGACCCAGTACTTC.

CDR3 in DNA: TGTGCCAGCAGACCAGGTTTCCGGCAAGGGGCCAACGTCCTGACTTTC. This gives the protein CASRPGFRQGANVLTF. The V call is TRBV7-9, the J call TRBJ2-6; D ambiguous. The CDR3 is 16 residues long. Trimming removed 6 bases from V and 4 bases from J, with 16 bases in between. CDR1 and CDR2 (germline): SEHNR, FQNEAQ (reference sequence). Together with reference TRBV7-9 and TRBJ2-6, the CDR3 gives the full variable domain: DTGVSQNPRHKITKRGQNVTFRCDPISEHNRLYWYRQTLGQGPEFLTYFQNEAQLEKSRLLSDRFSAERPKGSFSTLEIQRTEQGDSAMYLCASRPGFRQGANVLTFGAGSRLTVL.